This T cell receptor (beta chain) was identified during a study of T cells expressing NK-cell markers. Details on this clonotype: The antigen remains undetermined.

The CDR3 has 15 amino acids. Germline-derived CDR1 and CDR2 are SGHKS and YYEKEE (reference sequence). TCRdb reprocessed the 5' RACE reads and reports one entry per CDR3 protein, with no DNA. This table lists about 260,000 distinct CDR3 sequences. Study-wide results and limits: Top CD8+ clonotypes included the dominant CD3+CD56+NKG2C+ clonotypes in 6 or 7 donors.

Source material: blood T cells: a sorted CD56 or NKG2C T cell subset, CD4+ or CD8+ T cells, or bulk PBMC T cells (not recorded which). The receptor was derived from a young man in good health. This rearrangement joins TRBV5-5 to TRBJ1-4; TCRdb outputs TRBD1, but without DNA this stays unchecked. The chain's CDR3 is CASSWGDWENEKLFF.